A single sample gave rise to the 2 T cell receptor beta chains below, sequenced in a study of T cell responses to AZD1222 COVID-19 vaccine. Profiled with immunoSEQ multiplex PCR; TCRdb holds only in-frame clones, not every one. The sample includes tens of thousands of clones, 80% of them seen just once. Sequences were derived from peripheral blood, sampled 28 days after the second AZD1222 dose. The receptor source for this set is an adult who received the AZD1222 COVID-19 vaccine.

The rearrangement joins TRBV28 to TRBJ1-4, with 7 bases aligning to TRBD1. Germline lookup yields CDR1 MDHEN and CDR2 SYDVKM. This CDR3 has 16 amino acids. Trimming at V came to 3 bases and at J to 4 bases, leaving 8 bases not matched to a gene. The chain's CDR3 is CASSLLQTGYNEKLFF. CDR3 coding DNA: TGTGCCAGCAGTTTGCTCCAGACAGGGTATAATGAAAAACTGTTTTTT.

The chain employs TRBV24-1 and TRBJ2-6, with D perhaps matching TRBD2 (6 bases). Looked up from germline, CDR1 is KGHDR and CDR2 is SFDVKD. The CDR3 has 18 residues. V lost 1 base to trimming and J lost 0 bases, with 12 bases between them. This chain's CDR3 is CATSDFGTPNSGANVLTF. CDR3 coding DNA: TGTGCCACCAGTGATTTTGGGACTCCGAACTCTGGGGCCAACGTCCTGACTTTC.